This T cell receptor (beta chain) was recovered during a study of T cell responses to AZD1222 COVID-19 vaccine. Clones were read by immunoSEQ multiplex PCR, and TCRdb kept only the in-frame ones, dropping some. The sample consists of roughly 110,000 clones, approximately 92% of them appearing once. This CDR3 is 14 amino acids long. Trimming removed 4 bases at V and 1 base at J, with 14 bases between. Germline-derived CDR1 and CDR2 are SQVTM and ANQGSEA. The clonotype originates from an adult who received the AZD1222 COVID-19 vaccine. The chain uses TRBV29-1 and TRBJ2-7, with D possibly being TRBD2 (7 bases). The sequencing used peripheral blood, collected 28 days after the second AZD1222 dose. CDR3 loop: CSVVVAGASYEQYF. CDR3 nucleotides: TGCAGCGTTGTTGTTGCGGGGGCTTCCTACGAGCAGTACTTC.